These 19 T cell receptor beta chains were sequenced from one sample in a study of T cell repertoires in cytomegalovirus infection. No antigen has been assigned to these receptors. TCRdb reprocessed the reads via MiXCR and lists one record per CDR3 protein. The data show 650,000 to 850,000 distinct CDR3 sequences, just under 30% seen once. The source was cultured CD8+ T cells from PBMCs, collected from culture after CMV antigen stimulation. The receptors stem from a human donor in good health (CMV status not recorded). Some clones in this sample may be carry-over from other donors' samples.

The J gene is TRBJ2-2, the V gene TRBV19, with TRBD1 as a possible D gene (6 bases). Per germline, CDR1 LNHDA and CDR2 SQIVND (reference sequence). The CDR3 loop spans 16 amino acids. V dropped 3 bases and J dropped 1 base, with 12 bases sitting between them. CDR3 DNA sequence: TGTGCCAGTAGTATTTGGGCAGGGGTGAACACCGGGGAGCTGTTTTTT. Its protein is CASSIWAGVNTGELFF.

This clonotype was detected only a few times. The chain combines TRBV7-9 with TRBJ2-7; the D gene could be TRBD1 or TRBD2 (5 bases each). Deletions cut 0 bases from V and 2 bases from J, with 14 bases between. The CDR3 length is 16 residues. Looked up from germline, CDR1 is SEHNR and CDR2 is FQNEAQ (reference sequence). The CDR3 DNA reads TGTGCCAGCAGCTTAGCCATGGCTAGCAGGGCCTACGAGCAGTACTTC. Translation: CASSLAMASRAYEQYF.

The rearrangement uses TRBV7-4 and TRBJ1-1; D might be TRBD1 (5 bases). The CDR3 covers 15 residues. The ends were cut back, 5 bases at V and 1 base at J, with 14 bases in the middle. CDR1 SGHVT and CDR2 SQSDAQ come from the germline V gene. The CDR3 DNA reads TGTGCCAGCAGCCTAATTACCGGACAGAACACTGAAGCTTTCTTT. Protein: CASSLITGQNTEAFF.

The rearrangement links TRBV12-3 or TRBV12-4 to TRBJ2-2, with 8 bases identical to TRBD1. This CDR3 has 17 residues. J was trimmed by 0 bases and V by 6 bases; bases with no gene match: 9. The CDR3 DNA sequence: TGTGCCAGCAGACCCTCAGGGGGCCGGACGAACACCGGGGAGCTGTTTTTT. This gives the protein CASRPSGGRTNTGELFF.

The rearrangement links TRBV28 to TRBJ2-7; the D gene is possibly TRBD2 (5 bases). The CDR3 contains 13 residues. V was shortened by 7 bases and J by 3 bases, with 13 bases between the two germline ends. The germline gives CDR1 MDHEN, CDR2 SYDVKM. Here the CDR3 reads CASTPAGIYEQYV. The CDR3 DNA reads as TGTGCCAGCACCCCGGCGGGTATCTACGAGCAGTACGTC.

This clonotype was seen more than once but under ten times. CDR3 DNA sequence: TGTGCCAGCAGTTACTTGGCGGGGGGTTTAGAGACCCAGTACTTC. Translating it yields CASSYLAGGLETQYF. V gene TRBV6-5 combines with J gene TRBJ2-5; 8 nucleotides align to TRBD2. This CDR3 is built from 15 residues. Per germline, CDR1 MNHEY and CDR2 SVGAGI. V was pared by 1 base and J by 4 bases, with 5 bases of the junction left unmatched.

This clonotype was picked up a small number of times. V is TRBV7-6 and J is TRBJ1-1, with D possibly TRBD1 on 5 matching bases. From germline, CDR1 is SGHVS and CDR2 FNYEAQ. The V gene lost 1 base and the J gene lost 3 bases, with 15 bases spanning the gap. The CDR3 length is 16 residues. The CDR3 nucleotides read TGTGCCAGCAGCTTAGGAGGGCGGGGGTCCGACACTGAAGCTTTCTTT. As protein: CASSLGGRGSDTEAFF.

The J gene is TRBJ2-6, the V gene TRBV6-2 or TRBV6-3; 8 positions match TRBD1. V dropped 3 bases and J dropped 1; count of bases not matched to a gene: 17. The germline V gene encodes CDR1 MNHEY and CDR2 SVGEGT. The CDR3 has 21 amino acids. The CDR3 sequence is CASSYTTYPGQAESGANVLTF. CDR3 coding DNA: TGTGCCAGCAGTTATACGACCTACCCGGGACAGGCAGAATCTGGGGCCAACGTCCTGACTTTC.

The gene calls are TRBV19 and TRBJ2-1; D is unresolved. Germline V gives CDR1 LNHDA, CDR2 SQIVND (reference sequence). The CDR3 contains 16 residues. V lost 1 base to trimming and J lost 2 bases, with 12 bases between them. The CDR3 DNA reads as TGTGCCAGTAGTATAGTTTTGAGGCAGACCTACAATGAGCAGTTCTTC. Translated, it gives CASSIVLRQTYNEQFF. The whole variable domain, remainder taken from reference TRBV19 and TRBJ2-1, is DGGITQSPKYLFRKEGQNVTLSCEQNLNHDAMYWYRQDPGQGLRLIYYSQIVNDFQKGDIAEGYSVSREKKESFPLTVTSAQKNPTAFYLCASSIVLRQTYNEQFFGPGTRLTVL.

The sample holds a few counts of this clonotype. This rearrangement joins TRBV6-1 to TRBJ2-1, with D tentatively TRBD2 (5 bases). With 2 bases removed from V and 1 base from J, the gap between germline ends came to 12 bases. This CDR3 contains 16 residues. In germline, CDR1 is MNHNS, CDR2 SASEGT. CDR3 DNA sequence: TGTGCCAGCAGTGAACGTTGGAGAGGGTCCTACAATGAGCAGTTCTTC. Residues: CASSERWRGSYNEQFF.

This chain connects TRBV6-1 to TRBJ2-1; D is unresolved. Germline V gene lookup returns CDR1 MNHNS and CDR2 SASEGT. This CDR3 spans 14 amino acids. V dropped 4 bases and J dropped 0 bases, with 7 bases sitting between them. In DNA form, the CDR3 reads TGTGCCAGCAGTGGACAAAGCTCCTACAATGAGCAGTTCTTC. As protein: CASSGQSSYNEQFF.

This clonotype was detected only once. This chain uses TRBV15 with TRBJ1-2, with 9 positions matching TRBD1. This CDR3 is built from 13 residues. Germline lookup yields CDR1 LNHNV and CDR2 YYDKDF (reference sequence). Germline trimming cut 9 bases from V and 2 bases from J; bases unmatched to any gene: 4. CDR3 sequence (DNA): TGTGCCACGAGGGACAGGGAAAACTATGGCTACACCTTC. Protein product: CATRDRENYGYTF.

This clonotype was recorded a few times. DNA of the CDR3: TGTGCCACCAGCAGAGATAAGAAGGGGGTGGGCAATCAGCCCCAGCATTTT. Its translation: CATSRDKKGVGNQPQHF. The chain uses TRBV15 and TRBJ1-5; weak D call: TRBD1 (6 bases). The CDR3 covers 17 residues. V was shortened by 0 bases and J by 2 bases, with 14 bases between the two germline ends. Germline CDR1 reads LNHNV; CDR2 reads YYDKDF (reference sequence). Full variable domain (outside the CDR3, taken from reference TRBV15 and TRBJ1-5): DAMVIQNPRYQVTQFGKPVTLSCSQTLNHNVMYWYQQKSSQAPKLLFHYYDKDFNNEADTPDNFQSRRPNTSFCFLDIRSPGLGDTAMYLCATSRDKKGVGNQPQHFGDGTRLSIL.

This clonotype was detected only a few times. The rearrangement uses TRBV4-1 and TRBJ2-1, with 13 bases that match TRBD2. Germline V gives CDR1 MGHRA, CDR2 YSYEKL. This CDR3 comprises 17 residues. Unmatched junction bases numbered 12, after V lost 3 bases and J lost 10 bases. CDR3 protein: CASSHPPQGTSGVEQFF. The CDR3 region has the DNA TGCGCCAGCAGCCATCCCCCACAGGGGACTAGCGGGGTGGAGCAGTTCTTC.

V usage is TRBV9 and J usage is TRBJ2-3; possible D gene TRBD1, 6 bases. The V end was cut by 3 bases, the J end by 0 bases, with 14 bases between. The germline V gene has CDR1 SGDLS and CDR2 YYNGEE. This CDR3 contains 16 residues. CDR3 in DNA: TGTGCCAGCAGCGGCGCCGGACAGAGAAGCACAGATACGCAGTATTTT. Its protein is CASSGAGQRSTDTQYF. Full variable domain (rest looked up from reference TRBV9 and TRBJ2-3): DSGVTQTPKHLITATGQRVTLRCSPRSGDLSVYWYQQSLDQGLQFLIQYYNGEERAKGNILERFSAQQFPDLHSELNLSSLELGDSALYFCASSGAGQRSTDTQYFGPGTRLTVL.

This chain links TRBV20-1 with TRBJ2-1, with 10 positions matching TRBD1. Germline CDR1 is DFQATT and CDR2 is SNEGSKA (reference sequence). The CDR3 runs 16 residues. The V gene end was trimmed by 5 bases and the J gene end by 4 bases; junction bases not matched to a gene: 11. CDR3 region: CSARTPGQGFYNEQFF. The CDR3 DNA is TGCAGTGCTCGAACCCCGGGACAGGGGTTTTACAATGAGCAGTTCTTC.

In its sample, this clonotype was seen many times. This chain connects TRBV4-2 to TRBJ1-1; perhaps TRBD1 as D (5 bases). V lost 3 bases to trimming and J lost 8 bases, with 10 bases between them. There are 12 residues in the CDR3. Germline lookup yields CDR1 LGHNA and CDR2 YNFKEQ. The CDR3 DNA reads as TGTGCCAGCAGCCAGCCGGGGGTAGAAGCTTTCTTT. Protein sequence: CASSQPGVEAFF.

The rearrangement joins TRBV27 to TRBJ2-5, with 8 bases matching TRBD2. There are 17 residues in the CDR3. From germline, CDR1 is MNHEY and CDR2 SMNVEV (reference sequence). The junction had 11 bases not matched to a gene; V was cut back by 1 base and J by 4 bases. CDR3 sequence (DNA): TGTGCCAGCAGTTTATTGGCGCCGGGGGGGTCGAGAGAGACCCAGTACTTC. It codes for CASSLLAPGGSRETQYF.

A word on this clonotype: At one end the junction does not follow the germline gene, possibly because of a read error. The chain carries TRBV4-1 and TRBJ1-6, with 8 bases matching TRBD1. CDR1 MGHRA and CDR2 YSYEKL come from the germline V gene. The CDR3 covers 16 residues. CDR3 amino acids: CASSQVLGQVNSPLHF. In nucleotides, the CDR3 is TGTGCCAGCAGCCAAGTATTGGGACAGGTTAATTCACCCCTCCACTTT.